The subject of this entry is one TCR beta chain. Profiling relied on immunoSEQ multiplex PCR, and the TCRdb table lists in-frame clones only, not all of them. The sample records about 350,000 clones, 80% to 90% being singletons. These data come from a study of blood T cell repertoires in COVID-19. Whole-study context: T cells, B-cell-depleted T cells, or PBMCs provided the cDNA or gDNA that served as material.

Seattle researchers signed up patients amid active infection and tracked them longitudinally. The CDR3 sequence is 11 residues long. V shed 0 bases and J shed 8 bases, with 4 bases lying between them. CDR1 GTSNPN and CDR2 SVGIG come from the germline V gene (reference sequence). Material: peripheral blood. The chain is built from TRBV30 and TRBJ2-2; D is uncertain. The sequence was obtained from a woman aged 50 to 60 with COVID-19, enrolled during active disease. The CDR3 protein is CAWSVRGELFF. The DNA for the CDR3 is TGTGCCTGGAGTGTACGGGGGGAGCTGTTTTTT.